The next 2 T cell receptor beta chains were all read from a single sample in a study of blood T cell repertoires in COVID-19. Measured with immunoSEQ multiplex PCR; TCRdb has only the in-frame clones, and not every one. The top ten clones hold less than 3% of a sample with hundreds of thousands of clones, about nine tenths of them seen once. The sequencing input was PBMCs or T cells enriched from blood (not recorded which). Every receptor here comes from a woman in her forties or fifties who had recovered from COVID-19.

The chain employs TRBV24-1 and TRBJ1-1; the match to TRBD1 covers 10 bases. Germline V gene lookup returns CDR1 KGHDR and CDR2 SFDVKD. The V and J ends lost 9 bases and 6 bases, in that order; junction bases with no gene match: 9. The CDR3 is made up of 14 amino acids. The CDR3 region has the DNA TGTGCCACCCCCCGACAGGGGGCGATAGCTGAAGCTTTCTTT. This codes for CATPRQGAIAEAFF.

V and J are TRBV18 and TRBJ1-1; no clear D gene. The V end was cut by 3 bases, the J end by 1 base, with 12 bases between. The CDR3 sequence is 15 residues long. Looked up from germline, CDR1 is KGHSH and CDR2 is LQKENI. The CDR3 nucleotides read TGTGCCAGCTCACCCATACAAGTTCAGAACACTGAAGCTTTCTTT. This translates into CASSPIQVQNTEAFF.